Shown below are 25 T cell receptor beta chains from a single sample sequenced in a study of blood T cells in healthy people across ages. The authors ran a second PCR of 7 to 11 cycles using a sample-barcoded 5' primer and a J-beta primer mix. MiXCR, run by TCRdb on the 5' RACE reads, gives a single entry per CDR3 protein. The sample records nearly 1 million distinct CDR3 sequences, roughly 50% being singletons. The sample taken for sequencing was blood. These receptors were collected from a woman aged 55-69 years in good health.

The J gene is TRBJ2-1, the V gene TRBV15; 7 nucleotides align to TRBD2. The CDR3 has 15 amino acids. The V and J ends lost 1 base and 7 bases, in that order; junction bases with no gene match: 7. Germline V gene lookup returns CDR1 LNHNV and CDR2 YYDKDF (reference sequence). Written as DNA, the CDR3 is TGTGCCACCAGCAGAGGGGAGGGGTCCCCTAATGAGCAGTTCTTC. It translates to CATSRGEGSPNEQFF.

J is TRBJ2-1 and V is TRBV3-1, with no clear D. Germline V gives CDR1 LGHDT, CDR2 YNNKEL (reference sequence). The CDR3 runs 14 residues. The V and J ends lost 0 bases and 10 bases respectively, with 13 bases between them. The CDR3 bases are TGTGCCAGCAGCCAAGATCCAGGAACTCTAGAGCAGTTCTTC. Its translation: CASSQDPGTLEQFF.

This chain uses TRBV4-2 with TRBJ2-4; no reliable D call. Trimming removed 0 bases from V and 2 bases from J, with 17 bases in between. The CDR3 contains 18 residues. The germline V gene has CDR1 LGHNA and CDR2 YNFKEQ. The CDR3, as DNA: TGTGCCAGCAGCCAAGAAGGACGGGCCGCTGCAACCAAAAACATTCAGTACTTC. It translates to CASSQEGRAAATKNIQYF.

This rearrangement joins TRBV24-1 to TRBJ2-5; 9 nucleotides match TRBD2. The J segment lost 6 bases and the V segment lost 4 bases, leaving 8 bases of the junction unmatched. The germline V gene has CDR1 KGHDR and CDR2 SFDVKD. The CDR3 runs to 15 residues. The CDR3 DNA follows: TGTGCCACCAGTGACCCAAGCGGGAGGAGGCAGACCCAGTACTTC. Translated, it gives CATSDPSGRRQTQYF.

This clonotype was seen once. The V and J genes are TRBV5-5 and TRBJ2-7, with D hard to call. This CDR3 spans 13 amino acids. V lost 4 bases and J lost 2, with 10 bases in between. The V gene's germline CDR1 is SGHKS and CDR2 YYEKEE (reference sequence). The CDR3 coding sequence is TGTGCCAGCAGCGTGGCCCCGGCCTACGAGCAGTACTTC. Translated: CASSVAPAYEQYF.

V usage is TRBV11-3 and J usage is TRBJ2-5; TRBD1 aligns across 9 bases. CDR3 size: 15 residues. Looked up from germline, CDR1 is SGHNT and CDR2 is YENEEA. J gave up 5 bases and V 5 bases, and 9 bases lay outside the gene matches. In nucleotides, the CDR3 is TGTGCCAGCAGCCCACAGGGGGCGACGCGGGAGACCCAGTACTTC. Translated: CASSPQGATRETQYF.

This clonotype was observed a few times. This chain links TRBV7-8 with TRBJ2-7; D is perhaps TRBD2 (6 bases). This CDR3 region has 14 residues. The germline V gene has CDR1 SGHVS and CDR2 FQNEAQ. V was cut by 1 base and J by 4 bases, with 11 bases left in between. This chain's CDR3 is CASSLVGLNYEQYF. CDR3 coding DNA: TGTGCCAGCAGCTTAGTGGGACTCAATTACGAGCAGTACTTC. Complete variable domain (other parts from reference TRBV7-8 and TRBJ2-7): GAGVSQSPRYKVAKRGQDVALRCDPISGHVSLFWYQQALGQGPEFLTYFQNEAQLDKSGLPSDRFFAERPEGSVSTLKIQRTQQEDSAVYLCASSLVGLNYEQYFGPGTRLTVT.

In this sample, this clonotype turned up a few times. The chain combines TRBV27 with TRBJ2-7, with D maybe TRBD1 (6 bases). The CDR3 runs to 17 residues. V lost 5 bases, J lost 6 bases, and 26 bases lay in between. Germline lookup yields CDR1 MNHEY and CDR2 SMNVEV (reference sequence). CDR3 amino acids: CASSPRSRTAGPSEQYF. Written as DNA, the CDR3 is TGTGCCAGCAGTCCCCGTTCCCGGACAGCCGGACCCTCCGAGCAGTACTTC.

The V call is TRBV12-3 or TRBV12-4, the J call TRBJ2-1; 7 nucleotides match TRBD2. The CDR3 runs to 15 residues. Trimming at V came to 6 bases and at J to 1 base, leaving 6 bases not matched to a gene. The CDR3 sequence is CASSAGRESYNEQFF. In DNA form, the CDR3 reads TGTGCCAGCAGCGCGGGGCGGGAGTCCTACAATGAGCAGTTCTTC.

This sequence joins TRBV2 and TRBJ2-6; tentatively, D is TRBD2 (6 bases). V lost 7 bases to trimming and J lost 0 bases, with 7 bases between them. Germline values: CDR1 SNHLY, CDR2 FYNNEI. The CDR3 has 14 amino acids. CDR3 sequence reads: CASKEGSGANVLTF. The CDR3 DNA is TGTGCCAGCAAGGAGGGCTCTGGGGCCAACGTCCTGACTTTC.

This clonotype was seen at least ten times. This chain uses TRBV6-2 or TRBV6-3 with TRBJ2-1; no clear D. The CDR3 loop spans 12 amino acids. Trimming took off 1 base at V and 7 bases at J, with 5 bases between the two ends. Germline V gene data show CDR1 as MNHEY and CDR2 as SVGEGT. This CDR3 reads CASSYWGNEQFF. The CDR3 bases are TGTGCCAGCAGTTACTGGGGAAATGAGCAGTTCTTC.

The chain combines TRBV20-1 with TRBJ2-7; 8 bases line up with TRBD1. CDR1 and CDR2 (germline): DFQATT, SNEGSKA (reference sequence). This CDR3 contains 13 residues. After removal of 6 bases from V and 0 bases from J, the junction contained 4 bases not matched to a gene. CDR3 protein: CSAADRVSYEQYF. The CDR3 nucleotides read TGCAGTGCAGCGGACAGGGTCTCCTACGAGCAGTACTTC.

The chain is built from TRBV10-3 and TRBJ2-5; unclear D gene. The CDR3 contains 13 residues. Germline assignment: CDR1 ENHRY and CDR2 SYGVKD. The V end was cut by 6 bases, the J end by 5 bases, with 13 bases between. The CDR3 DNA reads as TGTGCCATCAGCGAAAGGGTTCAGGAGACCCAGTACTTC. This translates into CAISERVQETQYF.

This chain uses TRBV3-1 with TRBJ2-3; D is uncertain. Germline CDR1 and CDR2: LGHDT and YNNKEL (reference sequence). The CDR3 has 12 amino acids. V lost 3 bases to trimming and J lost 6 bases, with 7 bases between them. The CDR3 bases are TGTGCCAGCAGCCACTCGTTGGATACGCAGTATTTT. Translating gives CASSHSLDTQYF.

This clonotype was found a few times. This chain uses TRBV5-1 with TRBJ2-7; 8 nucleotides line up with TRBD1. Germline V gene lookup returns CDR1 SGHRS and CDR2 YFSETQ. The V segment lost 2 bases and the J segment 2 bases; nucleotides outside the gene matches: 3. CDR3 size: 14 residues. This CDR3 reads CASSFRGLTYEQYF. The CDR3 DNA follows: TGCGCCAGCAGCTTCAGGGGGCTAACCTACGAGCAGTACTTC.

The chain couples TRBV6-2 or TRBV6-3 to TRBJ2-1, with TRBD1 matching over 7 bases. CDR3 length equals 15 residues. V shed 5 bases and J 1 base; nucleotides not matched to a gene: 5. Germline V lookup: CDR1 MNHEY, CDR2 SVGEGT. CDR3 DNA sequence: TGTGCCAGCAGTGCCGACAGGGTTTCCTACAATGAGCAGTTCTTC. Residues: CASSADRVSYNEQFF.

This clonotype appeared a few times. The chain carries TRBV12-3 or TRBV12-4 and TRBJ2-5; no reliable D call. The CDR3 is made up of 14 amino acids. V gave up 3 bases and J gave up 2 bases, with 10 bases separating them. The CDR3 region is CASSFRLGQETQYF. In nucleotides, the CDR3 is TGTGCCAGCAGTTTTCGGCTAGGTCAAGAGACCCAGTACTTC.

In nucleotides, the CDR3 is TGTGCCAGCAGTCTCTCACGAGGTAGCAATCAGCCCCAGCATTTT. Encoded protein: CASSLSRGSNQPQHF. This chain joins TRBV6-5 and TRBJ1-5; no clear D gene. The V and J ends lost 5 bases and 0 bases respectively, with 11 bases between them. Germline V gene data show CDR1 as MNHEY and CDR2 as SVGAGI. This CDR3 comprises 15 residues.

The chain joins TRBV7-2 to TRBJ2-3; a possible D gene is TRBD2 (5 bases). V lost 2 bases to trimming and J lost 7 bases, with 16 bases between them. This CDR3 is 15 amino acids long. Germline V gene sequence: CDR1 SGHTA, CDR2 FQGNSA. The CDR3 spells CASSLSGDYANTQYF. The CDR3 nucleotides are TGTGCCAGCAGCTTAAGTGGTGACTACGCGAATACGCAGTATTTT.

A single count supports this clonotype. The V call is TRBV27, the J call TRBJ2-4; D may be TRBD2 (6 bases). The ends were cut back, 3 bases at V and 6 bases at J, with 18 bases in the middle. The length of the CDR3 is 16 residues. The germline CDR1 and CDR2 sequences are MNHEY and SMNVEV (reference sequence). The CDR3 protein is CASSLKPTGLLNIQYF. CDR3 DNA: TGTGCCAGCAGTTTGAAGCCCACAGGACTACTAAACATTCAGTACTTC.

The V call is TRBV4-1, the J call TRBJ2-7, with unresolved D. V lost 0 bases and J lost 4, with 13 bases in between. Germline-derived CDR1 and CDR2 are MGHRA and YSYEKL. This CDR3 is 15 amino acids long. The CDR3 region is CASSQDGQALYEQYF. CDR3 sequence (DNA): TGCGCCAGCAGCCAAGATGGGCAGGCTCTATACGAGCAGTACTTC.

This clonotype occurred a few times. The chain joins TRBV29-1 to TRBJ2-5, with TRBD2 matching 10 bases. With 4 bases clipped from V and 4 bases from J, the junction kept 9 bases outside the gene matches. The CDR3 extends over 15 amino acids. Germline values: CDR1 SQVTM, CDR2 ANQGSEA. In DNA, the CDR3 is TGCAGCGTTGGCGGACTAGCGGCTACCGGAGAGACCCAGTACTTC. Translated: CSVGGLAATGETQYF.

V is TRBV7-9 and J is TRBJ2-5; D unclear. The CDR3 totals 14 residues. The germline V gene has CDR1 SEHNR and CDR2 FQNEAQ (reference sequence). Trimming took off 5 bases at V and 4 bases at J, with 14 bases between the two ends. The CDR3 here is CASSPGPQPETQYF. CDR3 in DNA: TGTGCCAGCAGCCCGGGCCCACAGCCAGAGACCCAGTACTTC.

This chain joins TRBV12-3 or TRBV12-4 and TRBJ2-2, with D possibly being TRBD1 (6 bases). With 5 bases removed from V and 5 bases from J, the gap between germline ends came to 6 bases. The CDR3 contains 12 residues. The CDR3 sequence: CASSTGTGELFF. The CDR3 region has the DNA TGTGCCAGCAGTACAGGGACCGGGGAGCTGTTTTTT.

The rearrangement joins TRBV3-1 to TRBJ2-7; the D gene is possibly TRBD2 (6 bases). The CDR3 has 17 amino acids. CDR1 is LGHDT and CDR2 is YNNKEL in the germline V gene (reference sequence). Trimming left V 1 base short and J 0 bases short, with 16 bases between. Written as DNA, the CDR3 is TGTGCCAGCAGCCAAGTTGGTTGGCGGGAAGGCTCCTACGAGCAGTACTTC. Translated: CASSQVGWREGSYEQYF.